One sample yielded the 10 T cell receptor beta chains listed below, sequenced in a study of T cell responses to AZD1222 COVID-19 vaccine. Some clones are missing from TCRdb's copy, which holds only in-frame ones; the method was immunoSEQ multiplex PCR. The sample has 98,000 or so clones, roughly 86% seen once; the top ten hold 3.3%. Specimen: peripheral blood, collected 28 days after the second dose of the MenACWY control vaccine. Source of these receptors: an adult who received the MenACWY meningococcal vaccine as a control.

The chain joins TRBV9 to TRBJ1-1; unclear D gene. This CDR3 comprises 14 residues. Germline values: CDR1 SGDLS, CDR2 YYNGEE. V was shortened by 2 bases and J by 4 bases, with 12 bases between the two germline ends. The CDR3 DNA is TGTGCCAGCAGCGTGAGTCAAAGGGTCACTGAAGCTTTCTTT. Protein product: CASSVSQRVTEAFF.

The chain links TRBV19 to TRBJ1-4; 7 bases map to TRBD1. The length of the CDR3 is 14 residues. Trimming took 4 bases from V and 5 from J; bases not matched to a gene: 4. Germline V gene data show CDR1 as LNHDA and CDR2 as SQIVND (reference sequence). CDR3 residues: CASSTGQANEKLFF. The CDR3 nucleotides read TGTGCCAGTAGTACCGGACAGGCGAATGAAAAACTGTTTTTT.

The chain is built from TRBV28 and TRBJ1-3; unclear D gene. The length of the CDR3 is 18 residues. V was cut by 5 bases and J by 0 bases, with 20 bases left in between. Germline values: CDR1 MDHEN, CDR2 SYDVKM. CDR3 amino acids: CASSPGRAHQFSGNTIYF. The DNA for the CDR3 is TGTGCCAGCAGTCCTGGAAGGGCACATCAATTCTCTGGAAACACCATATATTTT.

The genes are TRBV6-4 and TRBJ2-2; possibly TRBD1 for D (5 bases). Germline CDR1 is MRHNA and CDR2 is SNTAGT. CDR3 size: 15 residues. Trimming stripped 0 bases from V and 0 bases from J, with 5 bases between. For the CDR3, the DNA is TGTGCCAGCAGTGACTCGACAGCGAACACCGGGGAGCTGTTTTTT. It encodes CASSDSTANTGELFF.

This clone has only a few counts. The rearrangement links TRBV7-2 to TRBJ2-2; 7 nucleotides line up with TRBD1. Germline values: CDR1 SGHTA, CDR2 FQGNSA. The CDR3 extends over 14 amino acids. The V and J ends lost 5 bases and 6 bases, in that order; junction bases with no gene match: 6. CDR3 loop: CASSPITGAGELFF. The CDR3 nucleotides read TGTGCCAGCAGCCCGATCACAGGGGCCGGGGAGCTGTTTTTT.

This chain joins TRBV9 and TRBJ2-7; D is tentatively TRBD1 or TRBD2 (7 bases each). The CDR3 loop spans 13 amino acids. Trimming removed 7 bases at V and 3 bases at J, with 14 bases between. CDR1 is SGDLS, CDR2 YYNGEE, per germline. The CDR3 DNA follows: TGTGCCAGCGGGGGGGACAGTAACTACGAGCAGTACTTC. This encodes CASGGDSNYEQYF.

The chain employs TRBV6-4 and TRBJ1-1; D gene unclear. The germline V gene encodes CDR1 MRHNA and CDR2 SNTAGT. The CDR3 has 13 amino acids. The ends were cut back, 6 bases at V and 1 base at J, with 9 bases in the middle. CDR3 sequence reads: CASSYQRNTEAFF. CDR3 sequence (DNA): TGTGCCAGCAGCTACCAAAGGAACACTGAAGCTTTCTTT.

J is TRBJ1-2 and V is TRBV29-1, with a tentative D call TRBD1 (5 bases). With 4 bases removed from V and 3 bases from J, the gap between germline ends came to 6 bases. CDR1 is SQVTM, CDR2 ANQGSEA, per germline. CDR3 length equals 11 residues. CDR3 amino acids: CSVARDYGYTF. As DNA, the CDR3 is TGCAGCGTTGCCAGGGACTATGGCTACACCTTC.

The V and J genes are TRBV6-5 and TRBJ2-2; tentative D call: TRBD1 (6 bases). The CDR3 has 14 residues. Germline assignment: CDR1 MNHEY and CDR2 SVGAGI. With 2 bases removed from V and 6 bases from J, the gap between germline ends came to 10 bases. The CDR3 DNA is TGTGCCAGCAGTTACACCAGACAGGCCGGGGAGCTGTTTTTT. Its protein is CASSYTRQAGELFF.

The chain joins TRBV5-4 to TRBJ2-2, with a tentative D call TRBD2 (6 bases). CDR3 length: 16 amino acids. Trimming left V 3 bases short and J 0 bases short, with 12 bases between. Germline loops: CDR1 SGHNT, CDR2 YYREEE (reference sequence). The CDR3 region is CASSSLAASNTGELFF. Written as DNA, the CDR3 is TGTGCCAGCAGCTCGTTAGCGGCGTCGAACACCGGGGAGCTGTTTTTT.